The 17 T cell receptor beta chains below all came from one sample that was sequenced in a study of CD8+CD57+ T cells in acquired aplastic anemia. Sequenced patients had shown CD8+CD57+ cell expansion by flow cytometry. Genomic DNA served as template for TCR beta VDJ and CDR3 profiling. TCRdb reprocessed the reads via MiXCR and lists one record per CDR3 protein. The sample lists 150,000 to 200,000 distinct CDR3 sequences; 70% to 75% were seen once. The source material was sorted CD4+, CD8+, or CD8+CD57+ T cells (not recorded which) from PBMCs. The receptors derive from a human donor with aplastic anemia.

This chain connects TRBV10-3 to TRBJ2-2; TRBD1 agrees at 8 bases. The CDR3 is 14 residues long. CDR1 is ENHRY, CDR2 SYGVKD, per germline. J lost 4 bases, V lost 3 bases, and 1 base had no gene match. In nucleotides, the CDR3 is TGTGCCATCAGTGACACAGGGGGCACCGGGGAGCTGTTTTTT. The encoded protein is CAISDTGGTGELFF.

The chain is built from TRBV19 and TRBJ2-2; TRBD1 agrees at 7 bases. The CDR3 runs 14 residues. Germline V gives CDR1 LNHDA, CDR2 SQIVND (reference sequence). V shed 5 bases, J shed 7 bases, and the junction held 7 bases outside the gene matches. The CDR3 reads CASSSRQGFGELFF. DNA of the CDR3: TGTGCCAGTAGTTCTAGACAGGGCTTCGGGGAGCTGTTTTTT.

This chain connects TRBV6-2 or TRBV6-3 to TRBJ1-5; D is undetermined. This CDR3 is built from 14 residues. Germline CDR1 and CDR2: MNHEY and SVGEGT. Trimming removed 9 bases at V and 1 base at J, with 13 bases between. CDR3 DNA sequence: TGTGCCAGTCAACATCCAGGCAGCAATCAGCCCCAGCATTTT. It encodes CASQHPGSNQPQHF.

The CDR3 reads CSAGASVTDTQYF. In DNA form, the CDR3 reads TGCAGTGCTGGAGCTAGCGTAACAGATACGCAGTATTTT. V is TRBV20-1 and J is TRBJ2-3; D perhaps matches TRBD2 (6 bases). Germline CDR1 is DFQATT and CDR2 is SNEGSKA (reference sequence). V was clipped by 5 bases and J by 3 bases, with 12 bases between them. CDR3 length: 13 residues.

V and J are TRBV9 and TRBJ1-1; D unresolved. The germline V gene has CDR1 SGDLS and CDR2 YYNGEE. There are 14 residues in the CDR3. Trimming stripped 0 bases from V and 1 base from J, with 7 bases between. The CDR3 nucleotides are TGTGCCAGCAGCGTAGGACCCACGAACACTGAAGCTTTCTTT. It codes for CASSVGPTNTEAFF.

This chain joins TRBV20-1 and TRBJ2-1; D is possibly TRBD1 or TRBD2 (6 bases each). This CDR3 comprises 15 residues. Germline CDR1 and CDR2: DFQATT and SNEGSKA (reference sequence). Trimming removed 7 bases at V and 0 bases at J, with 16 bases between. Written as DNA, the CDR3 is TGCAGTGTGCACCCCCGGGGGCTCTCCTACAATGAGCAGTTCTTC. This sequence encodes CSVHPRGLSYNEQFF.

The chain has TRBV19 and TRBJ1-3; no firm D call. The CDR3 has 14 residues. V gave up 5 bases and J gave up 3 bases, with 11 bases separating them. Germline assignment: CDR1 LNHDA and CDR2 SQIVND (reference sequence). The CDR3 nucleotides are TGTGCCAGTAGTTTCAAGACGCATGGAAACACCATATATTTT. Its translation: CASSFKTHGNTIYF.

The V gene is TRBV25-1, the J gene TRBJ2-3; TRBD2 matches at 11 bases. This CDR3 is built from 15 residues. The germline gives CDR1 MGHDK, CDR2 SYGVNS. The trim removed 8 bases at V and 2 bases at J, leaving 6 bases unmatched. CDR3 DNA sequence: TGTGCCAGCGGCCTACTAGCGGGGGTCACAGATACGCAGTATTTT. This encodes CASGLLAGVTDTQYF.

The table lists this clonotype with many counts. This chain links TRBV4-3 with TRBJ2-2; a possible D gene is TRBD2 (5 bases). Germline assignment: CDR1 LGHNA and CDR2 YSLEER. V was pared by 0 bases and J by 4 bases, with 9 bases between. The CDR3 spans 15 residues. In DNA form, the CDR3 reads TGCGCCAGCAGCCAAGAGAGGGCGTTCACCGGGGAGCTGTTTTTT. Translation: CASSQERAFTGELFF.

The chain couples TRBV5-1 to TRBJ2-5; D is perhaps TRBD1 (6 bases). Germline lookup yields CDR1 SGHRS and CDR2 YFSETQ. The CDR3 consists of 16 residues. Deletions cut 3 bases from V and 2 bases from J, with 17 bases between. CDR3 loop: CASSSGQTFSQETQYF. DNA of the CDR3: TGCGCCAGCAGCTCCGGACAGACTTTCTCTCAAGAGACCCAGTACTTC.

This clonotype was seen only a few times. The chain uses TRBV20-1 and TRBJ2-7, with 11 bases matching TRBD2. The germline V gene encodes CDR1 DFQATT and CDR2 SNEGSKA (reference sequence). With 6 bases clipped from V and 2 bases from J, the junction kept 6 bases outside the gene matches. This CDR3 has 14 amino acids. CDR3 loop: CSATGTSGTYEQYF. The DNA for the CDR3 is TGCAGTGCAACCGGGACTAGCGGAACCTACGAGCAGTACTTC.

The genes are TRBV14 and TRBJ1-5; a possible D gene is TRBD1 (5 bases). V shed 1 base and J shed 0 bases, with 10 bases lying between them. Germline values: CDR1 SGHDN, CDR2 FVKESK. CDR3 length: 16 residues. The CDR3 sequence: CASSQGRGNSNQPQHF. The CDR3 region has the DNA TGTGCCAGCAGCCAAGGTAGGGGTAATAGCAATCAGCCCCAGCATTTT. Using reference TRBV14 and TRBJ1-5 for the parts outside the CDR3, the full variable domain is EAGVTQFPSHSVIEKGQTVTLRCDPISGHDNLYWYRRVMGKEIKFLLHFVKESKQDESGMPNNRFLAERTGGTYSTLKVQPAELEDSGVYFCASSQGRGNSNQPQHFGDGTRLSIL.

This chain connects TRBV19 to TRBJ1-1, with unresolved D. Germline CDR1 and CDR2: LNHDA and SQIVND (reference sequence). This CDR3 has 15 amino acids. Trimming left V 5 bases short and J 2 bases short, with 15 bases between. CDR3: CASSAREAPNTEAFF. DNA for the CDR3: TGTGCCAGTAGTGCCCGGGAGGCGCCTAACACTGAAGCTTTCTTT.

The chain couples TRBV2 to TRBJ1-6; no reliable D call. CDR3 length: 13 residues. The germline CDR1 and CDR2 sequences are SNHLY and FYNNEI. Trimming took 8 bases from V and 5 from J, leaving 10 bases between them. CDR3 in amino acids: CASQRSDNSPLHF. CDR3 DNA sequence: TGTGCCAGCCAGAGGTCTGATAATTCACCCCTCCACTTT.

The J gene is TRBJ2-1, the V gene TRBV15, with 10 bases that match TRBD2. The germline V gene has CDR1 LNHNV and CDR2 YYDKDF (reference sequence). The CDR3 contains 16 residues. The J segment lost 4 bases and the V segment lost 1 base, leaving 4 bases of the junction unmatched. CDR3 DNA sequence: TGTGCCACCAGCAGAGTTCAACTAGCGGGGTACAATGAGCAGTTCTTC. It codes for CATSRVQLAGYNEQFF.

CDR3 sequence (DNA): TGTGCCATCAGTGGCCAAGGCGTGCAGGCCATGGCAGATACGCAGTATTTT. It translates to CAISGQGVQAMADTQYF. The V gene is TRBV10-3, the J gene TRBJ2-3; no clear D. V lost 4 bases, J lost 4 bases, and 21 bases lay in between. CDR1 and CDR2 (germline): ENHRY, SYGVKD. CDR3 length: 17 amino acids.

The chain is built from TRBV12-3 or TRBV12-4 and TRBJ2-1; no firm D call. The CDR3 runs to 11 residues. The V end was cut by 6 bases, the J end by 9 bases, with 9 bases between. The CDR3 loop is CASSAGLEQFF. In nucleotides, the CDR3 is TGTGCCAGCAGCGCCGGGCTTGAGCAGTTCTTC.